The 12 T cell receptor beta chains listed next were all sequenced from one sample in a study of blood T cell repertoires in COVID-19. Generated by immunoSEQ multiplex PCR, the TCRdb table keeps only in-frame clones and is missing some. The sample carries 190,000 or so clones, roughly 89% recorded once. The specimen was peripheral blood. These TCRs come from a man between 60 and 75 years old who had recovered from COVID-19.

The chain couples TRBV6-5 to TRBJ2-5, with TRBD1 as a possible D gene (6 bases). The CDR3 is 12 amino acids. CDR1 and CDR2 (germline): MNHEY, SVGAGI. V lost 8 bases, J lost 5 bases, and 12 bases lay in between. The CDR3 loop reads CASRQGRETQYF. CDR3 nucleotide sequence: TGTGCCAGCCGGCAGGGGCGGGAGACCCAGTACTTC.

This rearrangement joins TRBV28 to TRBJ2-5; D possibly corresponds to TRBD2 (7 bases). Germline V CDR1 and CDR2: MDHEN, SYDVKM. The CDR3 contains 15 residues. V was cut by 8 bases and J by 7 bases, with 23 bases left in between. Written as DNA, the CDR3 is TGTGCCAGCGGATCACAGGGTTATGGGGGGGGGACCCAGTACTTC. Its protein product is CASGSQGYGGGTQYF. Full variable domain (missing parts from reference TRBV28 and TRBJ2-5): DVKVTQSSRYLVKRTGEKVFLECVQDMDHENMFWYRQDPGLGLRLIYFSYDVKMKEKGDIPEGYSVSREKKERFSLILESASTNQTSMYLCASGSQGYGGGTQYFGPGTRLLVL.

This chain uses TRBV7-6 with TRBJ2-1, with D possibly matching TRBD2 (6 bases). The V gene's germline CDR1 is SGHVS and CDR2 FNYEAQ. This CDR3 has 15 residues. The V and J ends lost 5 bases and 0 bases respectively, with 11 bases between them. The CDR3 spells CASSPTRSSYNEQFF. CDR3 DNA: TGTGCCAGCAGCCCGACTAGAAGCTCCTACAATGAGCAGTTCTTC.

This clone showed up just once. The gene calls are TRBV27 and TRBJ2-3; D remains unclear. Germline V CDR1 and CDR2: MNHEY, SMNVEV (reference sequence). The CDR3 spans 14 residues. The V end was cut by 6 bases, the J end by 1 base, with 11 bases between. In nucleotides, the CDR3 is TGTGCCAGCAGATTCACCCGGGGCACAGATACGCAGTATTTT. Protein sequence: CASRFTRGTDTQYF.

The chain uses TRBV6-1 and TRBJ1-2; 10 nucleotides match TRBD1. From germline, CDR1 is MNHNS and CDR2 SASEGT. V lost 3 bases, J lost 9 bases, and 7 bases stayed unmatched. This CDR3 is 14 amino acids long. CDR3 in DNA: TGTGCCAGCAGTGAGGGGGGACAGGGGATGCGCTACACCTTC. Encoded protein: CASSEGGQGMRYTF.

The gene calls are TRBV19 and TRBJ1-1, with D tentatively TRBD1 (6 bases). The CDR3 loop spans 18 amino acids. Looked up from germline, CDR1 is LNHDA and CDR2 is SQIVND (reference sequence). V was shortened by 1 base and J by 0 bases, with 18 bases between the two germline ends. In DNA, the CDR3 is TGTGCCAGTAGTATAGTGGGTATCGGGGGGCCCTTGAACACTGAAGCTTTCTTT. It specifies CASSIVGIGGPLNTEAFF.

The CDR3 region has the DNA TGTGCCAGCAGCCCAAGTGGGGCAGGGGGGTACTTC. It encodes CASSPSGAGGYF. J is TRBJ2-7 and V is TRBV12-3 or TRBV12-4, with 7 positions matching TRBD1. This CDR3 contains 12 residues. V was pared by 6 bases and J by 12 bases, with 11 bases of the junction left unmatched.

V and J are TRBV6-4 and TRBJ2-1; 8 bases agree with TRBD1. CDR1 MRHNA and CDR2 SNTAGT come from the germline V gene. V shed 5 bases, J shed 6 bases, and the junction held 9 bases outside the gene matches. The CDR3 extends over 15 amino acids. CDR3 in DNA: TGTGCCAGCAGTCTCAGACAGGGGCCCGCCAATGAGCAGTTCTTC. Translation: CASSLRQGPANEQFF.

The J gene is TRBJ1-1, the V gene TRBV11-2, with 9 bases aligning to TRBD1. V was pared by 3 bases and J by 5 bases, with 4 bases of the junction left unmatched. CDR1 is SGHAT, CDR2 FQNNGV, per germline. The CDR3 length is 14 residues. Here the CDR3 DNA reads TGTGCCAGCAGCTTGACAGGGGGTTTGACTGAAGCTTTCTTT. It specifies CASSLTGGLTEAFF.

This chain uses TRBV19 with TRBJ2-7; 7 bases match TRBD1. This CDR3 region has 16 residues. From germline, CDR1 is LNHDA and CDR2 SQIVND (reference sequence). Unmatched junction bases numbered 15, after V lost 6 bases and J lost 4 bases. CDR3 in DNA: TGTGCCAGTAGCGAGCTAAGGGGGCGCCCTTCTTACGAGCAGTACTTC. Protein product: CASSELRGRPSYEQYF.

The chain recombines TRBV7-2 with TRBJ1-2; D perhaps matches TRBD1 (5 bases). The CDR3 is 14 amino acids. Trimming stripped 5 bases from V and 4 bases from J, with 14 bases between. Looked up from germline, CDR1 is SGHTA and CDR2 is FQGNSA. DNA for the CDR3: TGTGCCAGCAGCCCTGACAGTTATACCTATGGCTACACCTTC. It is translated as CASSPDSYTYGYTF.

The DNA of the CDR3 is TGTGCCAGCAGCCAAGGGGCTAGCGGGAGACTGCACAATGAGCAGTTCTTC. Translation gives CASSQGASGRLHNEQFF. The chain carries TRBV3-1 (or the pseudogene TRBV3-2) and TRBJ2-1, with TRBD2 identical over 10 bases. CDR1 and CDR2 from the germline V gene are LGHDT and YNNKEL (reference sequence). This CDR3 contains 17 residues. J lost 5 bases, V lost 1 base, and 8 bases had no gene match.